The source of this T cell receptor beta chain is a study of CD4 T cells in relation to SARS-CoV-2 and coronaviruses. Study summary: The negative reference was HIV-1 Nef peptide pool or peptide-free culture.

Unexposed donor CD4+ T cells date from about 2011-2018, before the COVID-19 pandemic. CD4+ T cells were isolated from the cells after about nine days of culture. Unexposed-donor CD4+ T cells were probed with SARS-CoV-2 S/N and four cold-coronavirus spikes, cells permitting. Points on this clone: Its matching antigen is unknown.

Some clones are missing from TCRdb's copy, which holds only in-frame ones; the method was immunoSEQ multiplex PCR. This sample carries 20,000 to 25,000 clones, around 80% of them seen once, and the ten largest clones take 15% to 20%. V lost 2 bases, J lost 1 base, and 12 bases lay in between. The CDR3 runs to 16 residues. Germline assignment: CDR1 LNHDA and CDR2 SQIVND (reference sequence). The source is a human donor in good health. V gene TRBV19 combines with J gene TRBJ2-1, with D hard to call. Sequenced: CD4+ T cells from PBMCs, cultured in vitro. The CDR3 loop reads CASSIILRLSYNEQFF. In nucleotides, the CDR3 is TGTGCCAGTAGTATAATCCTACGGCTTTCCTACAATGAGCAGTTCTTC.